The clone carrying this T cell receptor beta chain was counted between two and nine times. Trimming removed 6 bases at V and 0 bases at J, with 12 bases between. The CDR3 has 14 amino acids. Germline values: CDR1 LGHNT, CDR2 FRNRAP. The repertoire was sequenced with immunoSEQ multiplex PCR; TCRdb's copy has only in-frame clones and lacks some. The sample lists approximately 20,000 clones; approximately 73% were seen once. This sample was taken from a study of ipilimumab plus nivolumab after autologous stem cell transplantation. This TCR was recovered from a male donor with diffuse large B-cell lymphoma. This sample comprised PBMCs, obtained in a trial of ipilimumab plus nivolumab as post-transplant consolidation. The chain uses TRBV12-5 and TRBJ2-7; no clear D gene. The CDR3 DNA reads TGTGCTAGTGGCTCATCGGCCCCCTCCTACGAGCAGTACTTC. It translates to CASGSSAPSYEQYF.